The clone carrying this T cell receptor (beta chain) was counted between two and nine times. RNA extraction and reverse transcription yielded cDNA as sequencing template. Generated by immunoSEQ multiplex PCR, the TCRdb table keeps only in-frame clones and is missing some. In the table there are 90,000 to 100,000 clones, roughly two fifths of which are singletons. This CDR3 has 13 residues. Trimming at V came to 3 bases and at J to 6 bases, leaving 1 base not matched to a gene. The data were obtained in a study of CD8+ T cells in alopecia areata. Study overall: Administration of oral tofacitinib to treated patients was at 5 to 10 mg twice daily.

The TCR comes from a human donor with alopecia areata. Material: CD4+ T cells sorted from blood. This rearrangement joins TRBV23-1 to TRBJ1-2; TRBD1 aligns across 10 bases. TRBV23-1 is an open reading frame, and its role is uncertain. CDR3 DNA sequence: TGCGCCAGCAGTCAGGGACAGGGGAATGGCTACACCTTC. Protein sequence: CASSQGQGNGYTF.